These 9 T cell receptor beta chains were all obtained from the same sample, sequenced in a study of cytomegalovirus exposure and HLA in healthy donors. The PCR was carried out with 60 Vbeta primers and 13 Jbeta primers. Profiling relied on immunoSEQ multiplex PCR, and the TCRdb table lists in-frame clones only, not all of them. Here the sample spans roughly 120,000 clones, just over 15% being singletons. Material for sequencing was PBMCs. The receptors were gathered from a woman aged 18-29 years in good health and CMV-seronegative.

The gene calls are TRBV9 and TRBJ2-2; the match to TRBD1 covers 7 bases. Germline V lookup: CDR1 SGDLS, CDR2 YYNGEE. Losses at the gene ends were 0 bases for V and 6 bases for J; bases not matched to a gene: 5. CDR3 size: 15 residues. The CDR3 region has the DNA TGTGCCAGCAGCGTAGAGGGGGCCGCGGCCGGGGAGCTGTTTTTT. Translating gives CASSVEGAAAGELFF.

This clone was observed a handful of times. The V gene is TRBV7-9, the J gene TRBJ1-2; weak D call: TRBD1 (6 bases). Germline-derived CDR1 and CDR2 are SEHNR and FQNEAQ (reference sequence). The V end was cut by 5 bases, the J end by 6 bases, with 22 bases between. CDR3 length equals 16 residues. The CDR3 reads CASSARAYRAGDGYTF. In DNA, the CDR3 is TGTGCCAGCAGCGCTCGAGCCTACAGGGCTGGAGATGGCTACACCTTC.

The CDR3 region has the DNA TGTGCCAGCAGCCTCGGGTGGCCGACCGGGGAGCTGTTTTTT. It specifies CASSLGWPTGELFF. The rearrangement joins TRBV14 to TRBJ2-2; no clear D. V was cut by 4 bases and J by 5 bases, with 11 bases left in between. The CDR3 length is 14 residues. Germline V CDR1 and CDR2: SGHDN, FVKESK.

This clone was detected a few times. The V call is TRBV30, the J call TRBJ2-5; 13 nucleotides match TRBD2. The J call may be mistaken, given a closer DNA end match to TRBJ2-7. Germline-derived CDR1 and CDR2 are GTSNPN and SVGIG (reference sequence). CDR3 length: 19 amino acids. CDR3 sequence (DNA): TGTGCCTGGAGTGTTCCCCCCTTCACTAGCGGGAGGGCCAAGTACGAGCAGTACTTC. It is translated as CAWSVPPFTSGRAKYEQYF.

The J gene is TRBJ1-1, the V gene TRBV4-2; D perhaps matches TRBD1 (5 bases). The CDR3 is 14 amino acids. Germline-derived CDR1 and CDR2 are LGHNA and YNFKEQ. Trimming removed 4 bases at V and 3 bases at J, with 12 bases between. The CDR3 coding sequence is TGTGCCAGCAGCCTTGGGGGGGGATACACTGAAGCTTTCTTT. Its protein is CASSLGGGYTEAFF.

The chain joins TRBV7-6 to TRBJ2-7, with D possibly TRBD2 on 6 matching bases. V was pared by 5 bases and J by 2 bases, with 19 bases between. The germline gives CDR1 SGHVS, CDR2 FNYEAQ. The CDR3 loop spans 16 amino acids. The CDR3, as DNA: TGTGCCAGCAGCGGGGAACGGGTTAGCGGAACCTACGAGCAGTACTTC. Amino acid sequence: CASSGERVSGTYEQYF.

The table lists this clone with a few counts. The chain combines TRBV6-6 with TRBJ1-2; D gene ambiguous. Trimming left V 8 bases short and J 8 bases short, with 18 bases between. CDR1 MNHNY and CDR2 SVGAGI come from the germline V gene (reference sequence). CDR3 size: 13 residues. As DNA, the CDR3 is TGTGCCAGCCATGAAGCGGGTTTTGGAGGCTACACCTTC. Protein: CASHEAGFGGYTF.

The chain combines TRBV5-4 with TRBJ2-1, with TRBD2 identical over 7 bases. The CDR3 sequence is 14 residues long. Germline V CDR1 and CDR2: SGHNT, YYREEE (reference sequence). V lost 2 bases, J lost 9 bases, and 8 bases stayed unmatched. The CDR3 reads CASSFGGGLSEQFF. As DNA, the CDR3 is TGTGCCAGCAGCTTTGGGGGGGGGTTGAGTGAGCAGTTCTTC.

The chain recombines TRBV7-9 with TRBJ2-5; TRBD2 might be the D (6 bases). CDR1 is SEHNR and CDR2 is FQNEAQ in the germline V gene (reference sequence). This CDR3 contains 16 residues. Trimming stripped 1 base from V and 2 bases from J, with 14 bases between. The CDR3 sequence is CASSLGEVGTQETQYF. The CDR3 nucleotides read TGTGCCAGCAGCTTAGGGGAAGTCGGGACTCAAGAGACCCAGTACTTC.